This TCR beta chain was captured in a study of T cell repertoires in cytomegalovirus infection. Across the whole study: HLA-C-restricted CMV epitopes, recently identified, and well-studied HLA-B-restricted ones were used by the study. Both CMV infection and a matching HLA type were indicated by public TCR beta signatures. Findings and caveats of the study: HLA-C-restricted CMV-specific TCR beta clonotypes prevailed in the ex vivo response. Summed public TCR beta family frequency identified CMV carriers bearing the relevant HLA.

With respect to this clonotype: Antigen specificity is unknown.

This CDR3 has 13 amino acids. Germline CDR1 is SNHLY and CDR2 is FYNNEI. Trimming pared 7 bases from V and 3 bases from J, leaving 9 bases between. MiXCR, applied by TCRdb to the reads, yields one record per CDR3 protein. The data show about 89,000 distinct CDR3 sequences, approximately 30% seen once. The sequence derives from a human donor in good health (CMV status not recorded). Some clones in this sample may be carry-over from other donors' samples. Sequencing used CD8+ T cells from cultured PBMCs, obtained from culture after CMV antigen stimulation. The rearrangement uses TRBV2 and TRBJ2-2; TRBD1 or TRBD2 may be the D gene (5 bases each). The CDR3 DNA reads TGTGCCAGCACGAGGGGTTACACCGGGGAGCTGTTTTTT. As protein: CASTRGYTGELFF.